The rows below give T cell receptor beta chains drawn from one sample of a study of PD-1 blockade in classical Hodgkin lymphoma. Generated by immunoSEQ multiplex PCR, the TCRdb table keeps only in-frame clones and is missing some. The sample has fewer than 35,000 clones, over 75% seen once. The specimen was peripheral blood mononuclear cells (PBMCs), collected before the fourth cycle of nivolumab. The receptors originated from a human donor with classical Hodgkin lymphoma. Each CDR3 is given with its conserved first and last residue. Fields, in order: V gene, D gene, clone size, J gene, CDR3 DNA, CDR3 protein. D genes are given only for firm matches. Expanded clones are given a class, and other clones once, few, many or no size at all.

>TRBV2|TRBD1|NA|TRBJ2-7
TGTGCCAGCAGTGGGCGACAGGGTCCCTACGAGCAGTACTTC
CASSGRQGPYEQYF
>TRBV5-5|NA|NA|TRBJ2-5
TGTGCCAGCAGCTTGGGGCGCACCCAAGAGACCCAGTACTTC
CASSLGRTQETQYF
>TRBV5-6|TRBD1|NA|TRBJ2-5
TGTGCCAGCAGCTACCGCAGGGGGCTAAACCAAGAGACCCAGTACTTC
CASSYRRGLNQETQYF
>TRBV30|NA|NA|TRBJ1-1
TGTGCCTGGAGTGGTTGGCGAGGGGGGACTGAAGCTTTCTTT
CAWSGWRGGTEAFF
>TRBV2|NA|NA|TRBJ1-1
TGTGCCAGCAGTCACCAGGGGACGGGTTCTGAAGCTTTCTTT
CASSHQGTGSEAFF
>TRBV19|NA|NA|TRBJ1-1
TGTGCCAGTAGTACTTACAGGGTAACTGAAGCTTTCTTT
CASSTYRVTEAFF
>TRBV13|NA|NA|TRBJ1-2
TGTGCCAGCAGCCTTAGAAGGGGGTTTTTAGCTAACTATGGCTACACCTTC
CASSLRRGFLANYGYTF
>TRBV6-5|TRBD2|NA|TRBJ2-1
TGTGCCAGCACCGCCCGGGGGGCTAGCGGGAAGCAGTTCTTC
CASTARGASGKQFF
>TRBV4-3|NA|NA|TRBJ1-6
TGCGCCAGCAGCCAAGATTTAGGAGGGAACTCACCCCTCCACTTT
CASSQDLGGNSPLHF
>TRBV10-3|NA|NA|TRBJ2-1
TGTGCCATCAGTGTTGAACCCTACAATGAGCAGTTCTTC
CAISVEPYNEQFF
>TRBV2|TRBD1|few|TRBJ1-6
TGTGCCAGCAGCACCGGGACAGGGAGTTCACCCCTCCACTTT
CASSTGTGSSPLHF
>TRBV1|NA|NA|TRBJ1-2
TGCACCAGCAGCCCAGGACAGGGTACCCATGGCTACACCTTC
CTSSPGQGTHGYTF
>TRBV27|NA|once|TRBJ2-1
TGTGCCAGCAGTCGAAGTCCCTTCGACACATACCCCTACAATGAGCAGTTCTTC
CASSRSPFDTYPYNEQFF
>TRBV18|NA|NA|TRBJ1-4
TGTGCCAGCTCATCGTTACAGGGCTCAACTAATGAAAAACTGTTTTTT
CASSSLQGSTNEKLFF
>TRBV5-1|NA|once|TRBJ2-1
TGCGCCAGCAGCTCGGACATAAGCTACAATGAGCAGTTCTTC
CASSSDISYNEQFF
>TRBV2|TRBD1|NA|TRBJ2-2
TGTGCCAGCAGAACCGGGACAGGGAGGCGGGGGGAGCTGTTTTTT
CASRTGTGRRGELFF
>TRBV27|TRBD2|NA|TRBJ2-7
TGTGCCAGCAGTTCGTTTGGCGGGAGGCTCTACGAGCAGTACTTC
CASSSFGGRLYEQYF
>TRBV15|TRBD1|few|TRBJ2-3
TGTGCCACCAGCAGAGGTGGGACAGGGAGGACAGATACGCAGTATTTT
CATSRGGTGRTDTQYF
>TRBV5-4|NA|once|TRBJ2-2
TGTGCCAGCAGCTTAGGCCAGGCGAGCACCGGGGAGCTGTTTTTT
CASSLGQASTGELFF
>TRBV10-3|TRBD1|NA|TRBJ1-1
TGTGCCATAAAGAGGACAGGGCAGATCACTGAAGCTTTCTTT
CAIKRTGQITEAFF
>TRBV28|NA|NA|TRBJ2-7
TGTGCCAGCAGCCCCGGGACAAACACCTACGAGCAGTACTTC
CASSPGTNTYEQYF
>TRBV12-5|NA|NA|TRBJ2-2
TGTGCTAGTGGTTTGGCCTGGACCGCGAACACCGGGGAGCTGTTTTTT
CASGLAWTANTGELFF
>TRBV10-3|TRBD2|NA|TRBJ2-1
TGTGCCATCAGTGGTATAGCGGGGTACAATGAGCAGTTCTTC
CAISGIAGYNEQFF
>TRBV7-2|NA|NA|TRBJ2-3
TGTGCCAGCAGCCAGGAAGTGAGAGATACGCAGTATTTT
CASSQEVRDTQYF
>TRBV30|NA|NA|TRBJ1-5
TGTGCCTGGAGTGTAGGGTCGAATCAGCCCCAGCATTTT
CAWSVGSNQPQHF
>TRBV7-9|NA|NA|TRBJ1-3
TGTGCCAGCAGCTCATCCTCCAGGGTCCCCGGAAACACCATATATTTT
CASSSSSRVPGNTIYF
>TRBV27|TRBD2|NA|TRBJ2-7
TGTGCCAGCAGTCTGAGCGGGAGAGGATTTGGGGAGCAGTACTTC
CASSLSGRGFGEQYF